A single sample is the source of the 26 T cell receptor beta chains below, sequenced in a study of blood T cell repertoires in COVID-19. Clones were read by immunoSEQ multiplex PCR, and TCRdb kept only the in-frame ones, dropping some. The table lists about 120,000 clones, less than 85% of them singletons. Material: peripheral blood. The receptors derive from a man between 25 and 39 years old with acute or convalescent COVID-19.

The chain uses TRBV4-3 and TRBJ1-1; unclear D gene. The CDR3 length is 13 residues. Trimming pared 0 bases from V and 11 bases from J, leaving 13 bases between. Germline CDR1 is LGHNA and CDR2 is YSLEER. DNA of the CDR3: TGCGCCAGCAGCCAAGATCCCACCGGGGTGGCTTTCTTT. It specifies CASSQDPTGVAFF.

V and J are TRBV5-6 and TRBJ1-2, with D hard to call. Looked up from germline, CDR1 is SGHDT and CDR2 is YYEEEE. This CDR3 contains 14 residues. V lost 0 bases to trimming and J lost 4 bases, with 10 bases between them. The CDR3 sequence: CASSLGQDTYGYTF. The DNA of the CDR3 is TGTGCCAGCAGCTTGGGTCAGGATACCTATGGCTACACCTTC.

This clone was seen a handful of times. The rearrangement links TRBV13 to TRBJ2-7, with 7 bases aligning to TRBD1. The ends lost 1 base at V and 0 bases at J; junction bases unmatched: 6. Germline V gene sequence: CDR1 PRHDT, CDR2 FYEKMQ (reference sequence). This CDR3 has 16 residues. CDR3 sequence (DNA): TGTGCCAGCAGCTTAGCCCGACAGGGCATCTCCTACGAGCAGTACTTC. Translation gives CASSLARQGISYEQYF.

This sequence joins TRBV10-3 and TRBJ2-7; maybe TRBD1 (6 bases). Trimming cost V 4 bases and J 5 bases, with 12 bases left between them. Germline CDR1 ENHRY, CDR2 SYGVKD. CDR3 size: 13 residues. The CDR3 nucleotides read TGTGCCATCAGTGCGGCAGGGGTCCACGAGCAGTACTTC. Its translation: CAISAAGVHEQYF.

The gene calls are TRBV18 and TRBJ1-4; D is undetermined. The CDR3 is 15 residues long. Deletions cut 3 bases from V and 1 base from J, with 9 bases between. CDR1 and CDR2 (germline): KGHSH, LQKENI. Here the CDR3 DNA reads TGTGCCAGCTCACCCGAGGATGGAACTAATGAAAAACTGTTTTTT. Protein: CASSPEDGTNEKLFF. The complete variable domain, with remaining parts taken from reference TRBV18 and TRBJ1-4, reads NAGVMQNPRHLVRRRGQEARLRCSPMKGHSHVYWYRQLPEEGLKFMVYLQKENIIDESGMPKERFSAEFPKEGPSILRIQQVVRGDSAAYFCASSPEDGTNEKLFFGSGTQLSVL.

This chain connects TRBV6-2 or TRBV6-3 to TRBJ1-1; D is ambiguous. The V gene lost 4 bases and the J gene lost 1 base, with 16 bases spanning the gap. Germline CDR1 is MNHEY and CDR2 is SVGEGT. CDR3 length: 16 residues. CDR3 nucleotide sequence: TGTGCCAGCAGTTCCCTGGGCGGGGTCGAGAACACTGAAGCTTTCTTT. Its translation is CASSSLGGVENTEAFF.

This clone showed up just once. This chain links TRBV6-4 with TRBJ2-7; D is uncertain. The CDR3 loop spans 10 amino acids. The germline V gene encodes CDR1 MRHNA and CDR2 SNTAGT. Here the CDR3 reads CASSDSAKSV. The CDR3 region has the DNA TGTGCCAGCAGTGACTCGGCCAAATCGGTC.

The chain is built from TRBV29-1 and TRBJ2-5, with 9 nucleotides matching TRBD1. The CDR3 spans 11 residues. The J segment lost 3 bases and the V segment lost 7 bases, leaving 0 bases of the junction unmatched. CDR1 is SQVTM and CDR2 is ANQGSEA in the germline V gene. The CDR3, as DNA: TGCAGCGGACAGGGGGAAGAGACCCAGTACTTC. Translating gives CSGQGEETQYF.

The chain uses TRBV10-3 and TRBJ2-1; 10 nucleotides agree with TRBD2. V shed 5 bases and J 4 bases; nucleotides not matched to a gene: 5. The CDR3 is 15 amino acids. Germline-derived CDR1 and CDR2 are ENHRY and SYGVKD. CDR3 sequence (DNA): TGTGCCATCAGTCTGGCTAGCGGGGGATACAATGAGCAGTTCTTC. Translated, it gives CAISLASGGYNEQFF.

This clone has just one count. This chain uses TRBV9 with TRBJ2-7, with 8 nucleotides matching TRBD1. CDR1 and CDR2 (germline): SGDLS, YYNGEE. The trim removed 0 bases at V and 1 base at J, leaving 3 bases unmatched. The CDR3 is 15 amino acids. CDR3 DNA sequence: TGTGCCAGCAGCGTAGGAGGACAGGGATCCTACGAGCAGTACTTC. Amino acids: CASSVGGQGSYEQYF.

This chain joins TRBV4-1 and TRBJ1-4, with 8 nucleotides matching TRBD1. Germline CDR1 is MGHRA and CDR2 is YSYEKL. V was clipped by 3 bases and J by 8 bases; unmatched bases: 8. The CDR3 spans 15 residues. The CDR3 reads CASSQQTGVGEKLFF. The CDR3 bases are TGCGCCAGCAGCCAGCAGACAGGGGTGGGCGAAAAACTGTTTTTT.

This clone was observed a few times. This rearrangement joins TRBV9 to TRBJ2-1; the D gene is possibly TRBD2 (6 bases). The V gene lost 0 bases and the J gene lost 8 bases, with 12 bases spanning the gap. Germline V lookup: CDR1 SGDLS, CDR2 YYNGEE. This CDR3 contains 14 residues. As DNA, the CDR3 is TGTGCCAGCAGCGTAGGGGTAGGCGGGGATGAGCAGTTCTTC. Translation gives CASSVGVGGDEQFF.

V and J are TRBV27 and TRBJ1-5, with D hard to call. The CDR3 runs 14 residues. Germline V lookup: CDR1 MNHEY, CDR2 SMNVEV (reference sequence). Trimming shortened V by 5 bases and J by 0 bases, and 8 bases separated the two germline ends. The CDR3: CASSHTDSNQPQHF. DNA of the CDR3: TGTGCCAGCAGTCACACAGATAGCAATCAGCCCCAGCATTTT.

This clone was seen a handful of times. The chain employs TRBV19 and TRBJ2-3; 8 bases agree with TRBD2. The CDR3 is made up of 16 amino acids. Germline CDR1 is LNHDA and CDR2 is SQIVND (reference sequence). V was pared by 4 bases and J by 8 bases, with 14 bases of the junction left unmatched. The CDR3 sequence is CASSTRSRSGSVTQYF. CDR3 nucleotides: TGTGCCAGTAGTACCCGGAGCCGGAGCGGGAGTGTTACGCAGTATTTT. Supplemented by reference TRBV19 and TRBJ2-3, the full variable domain reads DGGITQSPKYLFRKEGQNVTLSCEQNLNHDAMYWYRQDPGQGLRLIYYSQIVNDFQKGDIAEGYSVSREKKESFPLTVTSAQKNPTAFYLCASSTRSRSGSVTQYFGPGTRLTVL.

J is TRBJ1-2 and V is TRBV7-3; 10 bases are a match to TRBD1. V lost 5 bases and J lost 6; bases outside the gene matches: 3. Per the germline V gene, CDR1 is SGHTA and CDR2 is FQGTGA. The CDR3 covers 13 residues. This CDR3 reads CASSATGGDGYTF. In DNA form, the CDR3 reads TGTGCCAGCAGCGCGACAGGGGGCGATGGCTACACCTTC.

This sequence joins TRBV6-6 and TRBJ1-5; TRBD1 matches 10 bases. The length of the CDR3 is 15 residues. Germline loops: CDR1 MNHNY, CDR2 SVGAGI (reference sequence). Trimming removed 5 bases from V and 5 bases from J; junction bases left unmatched: 6. CDR3 residues: CASSHAGTGDQPQHF. In DNA, the CDR3 is TGTGCCAGCAGTCACGCCGGGACAGGGGATCAGCCCCAGCATTTT.

This clone was seen a handful of times. J is TRBJ1-2 and V is TRBV12-5; 7 nucleotides match TRBD1. Germline V gives CDR1 LGHNT, CDR2 FRNRAP. CDR3 length equals 13 residues. V lost 4 bases and J lost 4; bases outside the gene matches: 3. The CDR3 DNA sequence: TGTGCTAGTGGTTCGGGACAGACCTATGGCTACACCTTC. Translated: CASGSGQTYGYTF.

V usage is TRBV25-1 and J usage is TRBJ1-1; 7 bases fit TRBD1. Germline values: CDR1 MGHDK, CDR2 SYGVNS. The CDR3 loop spans 16 amino acids. V shed 5 bases, J shed 1 base, and the junction held 10 bases outside the gene matches. The CDR3 sequence: CASSQTGFAGNTEAFF. CDR3 DNA sequence: TGTGCCAGCAGTCAGACAGGGTTCGCGGGGAACACTGAAGCTTTCTTT.

On this clone itself: The sample contains more than one DNA sequence encoding this CDR3. The chain joins TRBV6-5 to TRBJ1-3, with no clear D. Germline CDR1 MNHEY, CDR2 SVGAGI. The V end was cut by 4 bases, the J end by 0 bases, with 10 bases between. The CDR3 is 15 residues long. The CDR3 is CASSSAASSGNTIYF. CDR3 DNA sequence: TGTGCCAGCAGTTCGGCGGCGAGCTCTGGAAACACCATATATTTT.

V and J are TRBV9 and TRBJ2-1, with 8 bases fitting TRBD2. CDR1 and CDR2 from the germline V gene are SGDLS and YYNGEE. The CDR3 consists of 15 residues. The trim removed 4 bases at V and 2 bases at J, leaving 5 bases unmatched. The DNA of the CDR3 is TGTGCCAGCAGCCCCCTCGGGGGGGCCTACAATGAGCAGTTCTTC. It codes for CASSPLGGAYNEQFF.

The V call is TRBV7-9, the J call TRBJ2-5; the D is unclear. This CDR3 comprises 12 residues. The V gene's germline CDR1 is SEHNR and CDR2 FQNEAQ (reference sequence). V lost 1 base and J lost 5, with 5 bases in between. The CDR3 DNA sequence: TGTGCCAGCAGCTTAGTCTCGGAGACCCAGTACTTC. The encoded protein is CASSLVSETQYF.

This chain links TRBV5-5 with TRBJ1-1, with D possibly being TRBD1 (6 bases). The CDR3 consists of 17 residues. The germline CDR1 and CDR2 sequences are SGHKS and YYEKEE (reference sequence). V shed 2 bases and J shed 6 bases, with 23 bases lying between them. The CDR3 sequence: CASSFRSLSRGGSEAFF. Written as DNA, the CDR3 is TGTGCCAGCAGCTTTAGGTCTTTGTCGAGGGGGGGCTCTGAAGCTTTCTTT. The whole variable domain, remainder taken from reference TRBV5-5 and TRBJ1-1, is DAGVTQSPTHLIKTRGQQVTLRCSPISGHKSVSWYQQVLGQGPQFIFQYYEKEERGRGNFPDRFSARQFPNYSSELNVNALLLGDSALYLCASSFRSLSRGGSEAFFGQGTRLTVV.

V gene TRBV5-4 combines with J gene TRBJ2-1, with 8 bases matching TRBD2. V lost 4 bases, J lost 4 bases, and 10 bases stayed unmatched. The CDR3 runs 16 residues. The germline V gene has CDR1 SGHNT and CDR2 YYREEE (reference sequence). The CDR3 here is CASSPGTSGGYNEQFF. Here the CDR3 DNA reads TGTGCCAGCAGCCCAGGAACCAGCGGGGGATACAATGAGCAGTTCTTC.

This sequence joins TRBV6-5 and TRBJ1-1; D not certain. CDR1 and CDR2 (germline): MNHEY, SVGAGI. The CDR3 is 12 amino acids. V lost 8 bases to trimming and J lost 0 bases, with 7 bases between them. The DNA for the CDR3 is TGTGCCAGCGGTTCAGTGAACACTGAAGCTTTCTTT. Encoded protein: CASGSVNTEAFF.

This clone appeared once. The rearrangement uses TRBV6-2 or TRBV6-3 and TRBJ1-1; the D is unclear. V lost 6 bases to trimming and J lost 7 bases, with 9 bases between them. The CDR3 extends over 11 amino acids. Germline CDR1 and CDR2: MNHEY and SVGEGT. CDR3 region: CASSQPLEAFF. The CDR3, as DNA: TGTGCCAGCAGCCAGCCCCTTGAAGCTTTCTTT.

The chain recombines TRBV25-1 with TRBJ2-7; TRBD1 might be the D (5 bases). Germline V gene data show CDR1 as MGHDK and CDR2 as SYGVNS. This CDR3 has 14 residues. The V and J ends lost 4 bases and 2 bases respectively, with 12 bases between them. The CDR3 DNA reads as TGTGCCAGCAGTGTTGGGGCAGGGACCTACGAGCAGTACTTC. It encodes CASSVGAGTYEQYF.